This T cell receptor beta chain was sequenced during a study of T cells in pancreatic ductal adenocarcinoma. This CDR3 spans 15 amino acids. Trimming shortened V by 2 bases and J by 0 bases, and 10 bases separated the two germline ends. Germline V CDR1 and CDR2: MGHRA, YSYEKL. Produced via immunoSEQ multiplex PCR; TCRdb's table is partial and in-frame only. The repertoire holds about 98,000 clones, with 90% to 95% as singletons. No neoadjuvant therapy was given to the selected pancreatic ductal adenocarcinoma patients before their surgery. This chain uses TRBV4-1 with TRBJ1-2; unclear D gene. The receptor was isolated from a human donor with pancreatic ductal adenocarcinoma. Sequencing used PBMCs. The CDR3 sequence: CASSQKVDSNYGYTF. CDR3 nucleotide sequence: TGCGCCAGCAGCCAAAAGGTGGACTCTAACTATGGCTACACCTTC.